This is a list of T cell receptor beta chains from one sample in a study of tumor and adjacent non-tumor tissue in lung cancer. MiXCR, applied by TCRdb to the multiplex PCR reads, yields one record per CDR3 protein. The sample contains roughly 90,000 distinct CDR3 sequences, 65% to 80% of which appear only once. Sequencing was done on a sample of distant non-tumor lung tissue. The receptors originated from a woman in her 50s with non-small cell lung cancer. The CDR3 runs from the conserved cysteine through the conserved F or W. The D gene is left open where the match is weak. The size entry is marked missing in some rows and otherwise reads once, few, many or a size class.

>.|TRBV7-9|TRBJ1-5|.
CASSIGTTHQPQHF
TGTGCCAGCAGCATCGGGACAACTCACCAGCCCCAGCATTTT
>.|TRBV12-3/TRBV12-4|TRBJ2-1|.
CTSSSRGRGSNELFF
TGTACCAGCAGTTCCCGGGGACGGGGATCTAATGAGCTGTTCTTC
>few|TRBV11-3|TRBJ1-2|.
CATKTGCYDYTF
TGTGCCACTAAGACGGGTTGCTATGATTACACCTTC
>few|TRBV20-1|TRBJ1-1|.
CSASGGGFEAFF
TGCAGTGCTAGTGGGGGGGGGTTCGAAGCTTTCTTT
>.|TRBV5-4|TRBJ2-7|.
CASCHRRGKGINEQYF
TGTGCCAGCTGCCACCGGAGGGGAAAGGGGATCAACGAGCAGTACTTC
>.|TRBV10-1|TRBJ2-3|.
CASSDGRVQDTQCF
TGCGCAAGCAGTGATGGCAGGGTGCAGGATACGCAGTGTTTT
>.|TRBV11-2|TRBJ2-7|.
CACSSPSRVGQCF
TGTGCCTGCAGCTCACCCAGCAGGGTCGGGCAGTGCTTC
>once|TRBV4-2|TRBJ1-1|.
CVSSVRDMNTDAFF
TGTGTCAGCAGCGTGCGGGACATGAACACTGACGCTTTCTTT
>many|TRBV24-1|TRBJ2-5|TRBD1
CATSDPGGTIQETQYF
TGTGCCACCAGTGATCCAGGGGGAACCATCCAAGAGACCCAGTACTTC
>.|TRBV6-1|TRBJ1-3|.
CVSSGHTGSTIYF
TGTGTCAGCAGTGGACACACCGGAAGCACCATATATTTT
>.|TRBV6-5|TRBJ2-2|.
CASSYTPPAGGTTGELFF
TGTGCCAGCAGTTACACCCCCCCCGCGGGCGGCACAACCGGGGAGCTGTTTTTT
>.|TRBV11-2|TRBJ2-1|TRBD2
CASSLAAGGSISYNEQFF
TGTGCCAGCAGCTTAGCTGCTGGCGGGAGTATCTCCTACAATGAACAGTTCTTC
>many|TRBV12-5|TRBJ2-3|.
CASGLSADTQYF
TGTGCTAGTGGTCTCTCCGCGGATACGCAGTATTTT
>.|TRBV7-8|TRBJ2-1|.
CASSSRLSSFNEQFF
TGTGCCAGCAGCTCCCGACTATCGTCCTTCAATGAGCAGTTCTTC
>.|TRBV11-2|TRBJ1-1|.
CVSSLESGANSEAFF
TGTGTCAGCAGCTTAGAGTCGGGGGCGAACTCTGAAGCTTTCTTT
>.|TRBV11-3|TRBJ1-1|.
CASSQSDIGYTEDFF
TGTGCCAGCAGCCAATCGGACATCGGGTACACTGAAGATTTCTTT
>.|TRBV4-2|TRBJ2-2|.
CASALKKNAGELFF
TGTGCCAGCGCCCTTAAGAAGAACGCCGGGGAGCTATTTTTT
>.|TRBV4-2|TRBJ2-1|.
CASSPQERGLYEQFF
TGTGCCAGCAGCCCCCAAGAGAGAGGGCTGTATGAGCAGTTCTTC
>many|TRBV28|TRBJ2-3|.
CASRIGGVLTDTQYF
TGTGCCAGCAGGATCGGGGGAGTTCTAACAGATACGCAGTATTTT
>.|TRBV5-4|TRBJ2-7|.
CASSLGQDSSYDQYF
TGTGCCAGCAGCTTGGGTCAGGACAGCTCCTACGATCAGTACTTC
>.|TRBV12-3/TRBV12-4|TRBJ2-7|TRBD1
CANRGQAYEQYF
TGTGCCAACAGGGGACAGGCATACGAACAGTACTTC
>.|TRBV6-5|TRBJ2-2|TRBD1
CASSYSGTGDCGELFF
TGTGCCAGCAGTTACTCAGGGACAGGGGATTGTGGGGAGCTGTTTTTT
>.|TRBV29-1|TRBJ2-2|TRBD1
CIATTGSKGTGELLF
TGCATCGCCACGACAGGGTCAAAGGGTACTGGGGAGTTGCTTTTT
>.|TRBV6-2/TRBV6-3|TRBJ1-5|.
CASCFSSTPQPQHF
TGTGCCAGCTGTTTTTCAAGTACCCCTCAGCCTCAGCATTTT
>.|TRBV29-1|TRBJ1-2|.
CSVEQDHSQYGYTF
TGCAGCGTTGAACAGGATCATAGCCAGTACGGCTACACCTTC
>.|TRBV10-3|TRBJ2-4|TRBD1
CVISARGLAKNIQYF
TGTGTCATCAGTGCGAGGGGGCTAGCCAAAAACATTCAGTACTTC
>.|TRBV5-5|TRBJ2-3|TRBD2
CASRLELAGGRDTQYF
TGTGCCAGCAGATTGGAACTAGCGGGAGGTCGAGATACGCAGTATTTC
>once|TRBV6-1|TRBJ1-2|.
CASMTGGRVSGYTF
TGTGCCAGTATGACAGGTGGGCGCGTATCTGGCTACACCTTC
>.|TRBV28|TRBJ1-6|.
CASLPPETEGVPLHF
TGTGCCAGCCTTCCTCCGGAGACGGAAGGGGTACCCCTCCACTTT
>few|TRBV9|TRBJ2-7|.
CASSVAPAPYEQYF
TGTGCCAGCAGCGTAGCCCCGGCCCCCTACGAGCAGTACTTC
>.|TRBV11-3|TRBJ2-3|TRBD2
CTSSLGLAGAVGTDTQYF
TGTACCAGCAGCTTAGGACTAGCGGGAGCAGTGGGTACAGATACGCAGTATTTT
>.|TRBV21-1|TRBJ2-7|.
CASSIVRGLAGVGGSYEQYF
TGTGCCAGCAGCATAGTAAGGGGACTAGCGGGAGTAGGAGGATCCTACGAGCAGTACTTC
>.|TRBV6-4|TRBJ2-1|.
CASSDPAGVNNEQFF
TGTGCAAGCAGTGACCCGGCAGGGGTTAACAATGAGCAGTTCTTC
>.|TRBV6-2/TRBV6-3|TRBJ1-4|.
CASSYGAKANEKLFF
TGTGCCAGCAGTTATGGGGCAAAAGCTAATGAAAAACTGTTTTTT
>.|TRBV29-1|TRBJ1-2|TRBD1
CRVLGQGDGYTF
TGCAGGGTTTTGGGACAGGGGGACGGCTACACCTTC
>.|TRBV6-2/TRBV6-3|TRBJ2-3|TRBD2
CASTVLAGPSTDTQYF
TGTGCCAGTACTGTACTAGCGGGGCCTAGCACAGATACGCAGTATTTT
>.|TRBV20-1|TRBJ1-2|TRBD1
CSAKDPTRQGAGGYTF
TGCAGTGCTAAAGATCCGACACGACAGGGGGCAGGGGGATACACCTTC
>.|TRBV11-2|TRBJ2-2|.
CASSLGGVAGTREPFF
TGTGCCAGCAGCTTAGGTGGGGTGGCGGGAACCAGGGAGCCGTTTTTT
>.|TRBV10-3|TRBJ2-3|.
CLISDQTRDNTDTQYF
TGTCTCATCAGTGACCAAACCCGGGACAACACAGATACGCAGTATTTT
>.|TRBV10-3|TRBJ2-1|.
CAIREGESSYNGQFF
TGTGCCATCAGGGAAGGGGAGAGTTCCTACAATGGGCAGTTCTTC
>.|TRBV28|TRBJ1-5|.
CASGLLSGTDTQHF
TGTGCCAGCGGTTTACTTAGCGGCACAGATACGCAGCATTTT
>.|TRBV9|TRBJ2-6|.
CASCVASTPSGANVLTF
TGTGCCAGCTGCGTAGCATCGACACCCTCTGGGGCCAACGTCCTGACTTTC
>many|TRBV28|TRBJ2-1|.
CASSSPSQGKDEQFF
TGTGCCAGCAGTTCCCCGTCGCAGGGGAAGGATGAGCAGTTCTTC
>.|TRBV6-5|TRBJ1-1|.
CVSTYSSVNTEAFF
TGTGTCAGCACTTACAGCAGCGTGAACACTGAAGCTTTCTTT
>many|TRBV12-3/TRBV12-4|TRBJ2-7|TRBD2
CASNKAGAFYEQYF
TGTGCCAGCAACAAAGCGGGAGCATTCTACGAGCAGTACTTC
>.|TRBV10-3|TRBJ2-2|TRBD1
CALRTGTGDTGELFF
TGTGCCTTAAGGACCGGGACAGGGGACACCGGGGAGCTGTTTTTT
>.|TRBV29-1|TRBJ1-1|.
CSVEDPQVVGGAFF
TGCAGTGTTGAAGATCCACAAGTGGTTGGTGGAGCTTTCTTT
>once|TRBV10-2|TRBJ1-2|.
CAGSVSLYGYTF
TGTGCCGGCAGTGTCAGTCTCTATGGCTACACCTTC
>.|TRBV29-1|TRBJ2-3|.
CSVVSHSTDSQYF
TGCAGCGTAGTATCCCATTCCACAGATTCGCAGTATTTT
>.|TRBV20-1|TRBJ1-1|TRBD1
CTASRIQGAMGTEAFF
TGCACCGCTAGCAGGATACAGGGGGCCATGGGCACTGAAGCTTTCTTT
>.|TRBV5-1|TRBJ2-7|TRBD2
CASRLASGLTYEQYF
TGCGCCAGCCGCCTGGCTAGCGGACTTACCTACGAGCAGTATTTC
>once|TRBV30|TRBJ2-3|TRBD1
CASHPLDGAARLGTDTHYF
TGTGCCTCTCACCCCCTCGACGGGGCAGCGCGCCTGGGGACAGATACGCACTATTTT
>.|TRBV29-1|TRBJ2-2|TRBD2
CSVQPQTGGRTGELFF
TGCAGCGTCCAACCTCAAACGGGAGGACGAACCGGGGAGCTGTTTTTT
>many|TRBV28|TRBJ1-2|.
CASSLGGHGYTF
TGTGCCAGCAGTTTAGGGGGACATGGCTACACCTTC
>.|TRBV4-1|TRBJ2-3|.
CASSQILGGTDTPYF
TGCGCCAGCAGCCAGATATTAGGGGGGACAGATACGCCGTATTTT
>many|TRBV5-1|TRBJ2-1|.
CASSLNLRVDEQFF
TGCGCCAGCAGCTTAAATCTCAGGGTTGATGAGCAGTTCTTC
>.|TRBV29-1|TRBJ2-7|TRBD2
CSGQAGEDEQYF
TGCAGCGGACAAGCGGGAGAGGACGAGCAGTATTTC
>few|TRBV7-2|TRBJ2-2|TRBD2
CASSLSGTANTGELFF
TGTGCCAGCAGCTTAAGCGGGACGGCGAACACCGGGGAGCTGTTTTTT
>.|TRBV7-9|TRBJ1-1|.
CASSLGGSGTEAFF
TGTGCCAGCAGCTTAGGTGGGAGCGGCACTGAAGCTTTCTTT
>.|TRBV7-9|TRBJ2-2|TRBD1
CASSLGCRDRGTGELFF
TGTGCCAGCAGCTTAGGGTGCCGGGACAGGGGCACCGGGGAGCTGTTTTTT